This TCR beta chain stems from a study of Graves' ophthalmopathy and Graves' hyperthyroidism. At least ten counts were recorded for this clonotype. Amplified material comprised TCR beta CDR3 regions derived from RNA transcripts. HTBI primers were used in a first-round RT-PCR, which preceded a second-round multiplex PCR. TCRdb passed the multiplex PCR reads through MiXCR, listing each CDR3 protein once. In the table there are about 700,000 distinct CDR3 sequences, over 40% of which are singletons. The sequence was collected from an adult man with Graves' ophthalmopathy. Material: peripheral blood.

The CDR3 bases are TGCAGTGCTAGAGGGTACGGGGATTCACCCCTCCACTTT. As protein: CSARGYGDSPLHF. The V call is TRBV20-1, the J call TRBJ1-6; no clear D gene. CDR3 size: 13 residues. Germline V gives CDR1 DFQATT, CDR2 SNEGSKA (reference sequence). Trimming took off 1 base at V and 8 bases at J, with 9 bases between the two ends.